This T cell receptor beta chain originates from a study of lymphopenia after photon versus proton radiotherapy. Sequenced by immunoSEQ multiplex PCR; TCRdb stores in-frame clones only, minus some. This table has 22,000 or so clones, about 93% appearing once. V was clipped by 5 bases and J by 0 bases, with 17 bases between them. CDR1 and CDR2 from the germline V gene are SEHNR and FQNEAQ (reference sequence). The CDR3 loop spans 16 amino acids. This clone was observed once. Source: peripheral blood, taken from a patient treated with proton-based radiotherapy. The receptor was isolated from a woman between 65 and 79 years old with pancreatic cancer. Some clones in this sample may be carry-over from other donors' samples. This chain links TRBV7-9 with TRBJ2-7; D possibly corresponds to TRBD2 (6 bases). The CDR3 DNA reads as TGTGCCAGCAGCCCTCAGAGCGGGCCTCTCTCCTACGAGCAGTACTTC. Translated: CASSPQSGPLSYEQYF.